A selection of T cell receptor beta chains follows, all from one sample in a study of cytomegalovirus exposure and HLA in healthy donors. TCRdb's copy holds only in-frame clones and misses some; the assay was immunoSEQ multiplex PCR. The sample holds approximately 300,000 clones; 86% are singletons and the top ten take around 0.84%. The sequenced sample was PBMCs. The receptor source for this set is a woman aged 18 to 35 in good health and CMV-seronegative. The CDR3 runs from the conserved cysteine through the conserved F or W. D genes are given only for firm matches. The listing skips clone size in some rows; elsewhere it reads once, few, many or a size class.

TRBV7-3	TRBJ1-2	NA	TRBD1	CASSATGGPLYGYTF	TGTGCCAGCAGCGCGACAGGGGGCCCTCTCTATGGCTACACCTTC
TRBV25-1	TRBJ2-7	NA	TRBD2	CASSEGGTSGLYEQYF	TGTGCCAGCAGTGAGGGGGGGACTAGCGGGCTCTACGAGCAGTACTTC
TRBV5-6	TRBJ1-4	NA	TRBD1	CASSWQGANEKLFF	TGTGCCAGCAGCTGGCAGGGGGCTAATGAAAAACTGTTTTTT
TRBV9	TRBJ1-5	NA	NA	CASSTSPGNQPQHF	TGTGCCAGCAGCACCTCCCCGGGTAATCAGCCCCAGCATTTT
TRBV7-8	TRBJ2-7	NA	TRBD1	CASSLAPGTGPSREQYF	TGTGCCAGCAGCTTAGCGCCAGGGACAGGCCCCTCTAGAGAGCAGTACTTC
TRBV6-5	TRBJ1-4	NA	NA	CASRGQSNEKLFF	TGTGCCAGCAGAGGACAGAGTAATGAAAAACTGTTTTTT
TRBV5-1	TRBJ2-7	NA	NA	CASSFAGRPNEQYF	TGCGCCAGCAGCTTCGCGGGCAGGCCCAACGAGCAGTACTTC
TRBV2	TRBJ1-3	NA	NA	CASSESAYSGNTIYF	TGTGCCAGCAGTGAGTCAGCGTACTCTGGAAACACCATATATTTT
TRBV10-3	TRBJ1-2	NA	TRBD1	CAISESAGQGNYGYTF	TGTGCCATCAGTGAGTCAGCTGGACAGGGAAACTATGGCTACACCTTC
TRBV5-1	TRBJ2-7	NA	TRBD2	CASSLAPSSGEQYF	TGCGCCAGCAGCTTGGCCCCTTCTAGCGGCGAGCAGTACTTC
TRBV5-1	TRBJ2-1	NA	TRBD2	CASSLPAGIYNEQFF	TGCGCCAGCAGCTTGCCAGCGGGAATTTACAATGAGCAGTTCTTC
TRBV28	TRBJ1-2	NA	NA	CASRRQVHYGYTF	TGTGCCAGCAGACGACAGGTGCACTATGGCTACACCTTC
TRBV29-1	TRBJ1-2	few	NA	CSAGEGDYGYTF	TGCAGCGCCGGTGAGGGGGACTATGGCTACACCTTC
TRBV5-8	TRBJ1-5	NA	TRBD1	CASSLGTASNQPQHF	TGTGCCAGCAGCCTCGGGACAGCTAGCAATCAGCCCCAGCATTTT
TRBV10-3	TRBJ2-1	NA	TRBD2	CAIKGTSGGGREQFF	TGTGCCATCAAAGGGACTAGCGGGGGGGGTCGTGAGCAGTTCTTC
TRBV2	TRBJ2-2	NA	NA	CASSVGGANTGELFF	TGTGCCAGCAGTGTGGGGGGAGCGAACACCGGGGAGCTGTTTTTT
TRBV19	TRBJ2-7	NA	TRBD2	CASSIASGTSGRAVYEQYF	TGTGCCAGTAGTATCGCATCCGGGACTAGCGGGAGGGCCGTATACGAGCAGTACTTC
TRBV7-2	TRBJ2-7	few	TRBD2	CASSFSGSGWYEQYF	TGTGCCAGCAGCTTCAGCGGGAGCGGTTGGTACGAGCAGTACTTC
TRBV9	TRBJ2-5	NA	NA	CASSPGGETQYF	TGTGCCAGCAGCCCAGGGGGGGAGACCCAGTACTTC
TRBV2	TRBJ2-6	NA	TRBD2	CASSEGEGRSSGANVLTF	TGTGCCAGCAGTGAGGGGGAGGGACGGTCCTCTGGGGCCAACGTCCTGACTTTC
TRBV7-9	TRBJ2-1	once	NA	CASSLGRENEQFF	TGTGCCAGCAGCTTAGGCAGGGAAAATGAGCAGTTCTTC
TRBV4-3	TRBJ2-3	NA	NA	CASSQPGTDTQYF	TGCGCCAGCAGCCAGCCAGGCACAGATACGCAGTATTTT
TRBV5-1	TRBJ1-5	NA	TRBD1	CASSIGQGDQPQHF	TGCGCCAGCAGCATAGGACAGGGTGATCAGCCCCAGCATTTT
TRBV11-1	TRBJ1-2	NA	NA	CASRSSRDPYGYTF	TGTGCCAGCAGATCGAGCCGGGATCCCTATGGCTACACCTTC
TRBV28	TRBJ2-3	NA	NA	CASSLGYSDTQYF	TGTGCCAGCAGTTTGGGCTACTCAGATACGCAGTATTTT
TRBV5-1	TRBJ2-1	NA	NA	CASSFSGSKEDEQFF	TGCGCCAGCAGCTTTTCCGGGTCGAAGGAAGATGAGCAGTTCTTC
TRBV27	TRBJ2-7	NA	NA	CASRRAGFVGEQYF	TGTGCCAGCCGAAGAGCGGGCTTTGTGGGCGAGCAGTACTTC
TRBV18	TRBJ1-2	NA	TRBD1	CASSPTDREHGYTF	TGTGCCAGCTCACCCACCGACAGGGAACATGGCTACACCTTC
TRBV30	TRBJ2-5	NA	NA	CAWSRLEAGRGAQYF	TGTGCCTGGAGCAGATTAGAAGCGGGGAGGGGGGCCCAGTACTTC
TRBV7-9	TRBJ2-7	NA	TRBD2	CASRLALYEQYF	TGTGCCAGCCGACTAGCTCTCTACGAGCAGTACTTC
TRBV18	TRBJ2-3	NA	TRBD2	CASSALAGLTDTQYF	TGTGCCAGCTCCGCACTAGCGGGGCTCACAGATACGCAGTATTTT
TRBV7-8	TRBJ2-7	few	TRBD1	CASSPHGQGSYEQYF	TGTGCCAGCAGCCCCCACGGACAGGGGAGTTACGAGCAGTACTTC
TRBV19	TRBJ2-7	NA	TRBD1	CASSTGTVYSYEQYF	TGTGCCAGTAGTACGGGGACAGTTTACTCCTACGAGCAGTACTTC
TRBV27	TRBJ2-5	NA	TRBD2	CASRYTSGQETQYF	TGTGCCAGCAGATATACTAGCGGCCAAGAGACCCAGTACTTC
TRBV6-6	TRBJ2-2	NA	TRBD2	CASRFGLAGNTGELFF	TGTGCCAGCAGATTCGGACTAGCGGGCAACACCGGGGAGCTGTTTTTT
TRBV6-5	TRBJ2-1	NA	TRBD2	CASSPTSGSWNEQFF	TGTGCCAGCAGTCCTACTAGCGGGAGCTGGAATGAGCAGTTCTTC
TRBV14	TRBJ2-5	NA	TRBD1	CASRRQGKETQYF	TGTGCCAGCAGACGACAGGGAAAAGAGACCCAGTACTTC
TRBV28	TRBJ2-3	NA	NA	CASSLLQRGSTDTQYF	TGTGCCAGCAGTCTCCTTCAACGGGGAAGCACAGATACGCAGTATTTT
TRBV7-8	TRBJ1-4	once	NA	CASSLWSGEGEKLFF	TGTGCCAGCAGCTTATGGTCGGGCGAGGGTGAAAAACTGTTTTTT
TRBV7-2	TRBJ2-3	NA	TRBD1	CASSRRDRATDTQYF	TGTGCCAGCAGCCGAAGGGACAGGGCCACAGATACGCAGTATTTT
TRBV28	TRBJ1-1	NA	NA	CASSFAPGSEAFF	TGTGCCAGCAGTTTCGCACCGGGGTCTGAAGCTTTCTTT
TRBV4-3	TRBJ2-7	NA	TRBD2	CASSQGPGGAGEQYF	TGCGCCAGCAGCCAAGGCCCGGGGGGAGCGGGAGAGCAGTACTTC
TRBV5-4	TRBJ2-7	once	NA	CASSLSSGPYEQYF	TGTGCCAGCAGCTTGAGTAGCGGTCCCTACGAGCAGTACTTC
TRBV7-8	TRBJ2-2	NA	TRBD2	CASSGRTSGNTGELFF	TGTGCCAGCAGCGGACGGACTAGCGGGAACACCGGGGAGCTGTTTTTT
TRBV6-5	TRBJ2-7	once	NA	CASSPDPRSSYEQYF	TGTGCCAGCAGTCCTGACCCGAGGAGTTCCTACGAGCAGTACTTC
TRBV5-1	TRBJ2-6	NA	NA	CASSLSSSGANVLTF	TGCGCCAGCAGCTTGTCGAGCTCTGGGGCCAACGTCCTGACTTTC
TRBV6-5	TRBJ2-7	NA	TRBD1	CASSYRDRGYEQYF	TGTGCCAGCAGTTACAGGGACAGGGGCTACGAGCAGTACTTC
TRBV19	TRBJ1-5	NA	TRBD1	CASSIKRQGNQPQHF	TGTGCCAGTAGTATTAAAAGACAGGGGAATCAGCCCCAGCATTTT
TRBV10-2	TRBJ2-7	NA	TRBD2	CASSEASGSYEQYF	TGCGCCAGCAGTGAGGCTAGCGGGAGTTACGAGCAGTACTTC
TRBV29-1	TRBJ1-2	NA	NA	CSSEGGRSGYTF	TGCAGCTCCGAGGGGGGGAGAAGTGGCTACACCTTC
TRBV19	TRBJ1-2	few	NA	CASSIPESGARGYTF	TGTGCCAGTAGTATCCCGGAGTCAGGGGCTCGTGGCTACACCTTC
TRBV6-4	TRBJ1-5	NA	TRBD1	CASSGQGGQPQHF	TGTGCCAGCAGTGGGCAGGGGGGTCAGCCCCAGCATTTT
TRBV15	TRBJ1-2	NA	NA	CATSPGMTNYGYTF	TGTGCCACCAGCCCGGGGATGACTAACTATGGCTACACCTTC
TRBV5-6	TRBJ1-1	NA	NA	CASSLGGGGTEAFF	TGTGCCAGCAGCTTGGGGGGAGGCGGCACTGAAGCTTTCTTT